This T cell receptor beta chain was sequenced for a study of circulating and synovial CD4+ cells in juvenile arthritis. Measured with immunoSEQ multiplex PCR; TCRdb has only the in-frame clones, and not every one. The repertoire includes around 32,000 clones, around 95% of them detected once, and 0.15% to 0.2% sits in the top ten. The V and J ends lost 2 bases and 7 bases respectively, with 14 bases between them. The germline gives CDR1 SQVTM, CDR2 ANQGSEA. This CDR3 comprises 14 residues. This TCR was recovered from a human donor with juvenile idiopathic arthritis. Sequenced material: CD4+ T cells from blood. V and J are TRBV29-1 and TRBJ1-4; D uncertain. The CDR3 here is CSVELVSVGEKLFF. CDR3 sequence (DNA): TGCAGCGTTGAATTGGTGTCCGTCGGTGAAAAACTGTTTTTT.